Shown below are 20 T cell receptor beta chains from a single sample sequenced in a study of blood T cell repertoires in COVID-19. Repertoires were generated with immunoSEQ multiplex PCR, while TCRdb's copy carries only in-frame clones and drops some. The data contain some 62,000 clones, around four fifths of them seen just once; the ten biggest clones take up 14%. Sequenced input: peripheral blood. These receptors were obtained from a man in his 60s with COVID-19, enrolled during active disease.

V gene TRBV19 combines with J gene TRBJ2-1; weak D call: TRBD2 (5 bases). Germline V gene lookup returns CDR1 LNHDA and CDR2 SQIVND (reference sequence). This CDR3 spans 14 amino acids. Between the trimmed V and J ends, which lost 3 bases and 8 bases, there was a span of 14 bases. CDR3 sequence (DNA): TGTGCCAGTAGTATGCTACCGGGGAGTTATGAGCAGTTCTTC. As protein: CASSMLPGSYEQFF.

The chain links TRBV12-3 or TRBV12-4 to TRBJ1-1, with D hard to call. Trimming stripped 3 bases from V and 4 bases from J, with 9 bases between. The CDR3 spans 13 residues. CDR3 in amino acids: CASSFGRVTEAFF. As DNA, the CDR3 is TGTGCCAGCAGTTTTGGGCGGGTCACTGAAGCTTTCTTT.

This chain uses TRBV5-1 with TRBJ2-3; 8 positions match TRBD2. This CDR3 is built from 17 residues. Germline V lookup: CDR1 SGHRS, CDR2 YFSETQ. V trimming: 4 bases; J trimming: 0 bases; junction bases outside the gene matches: 10. CDR3 region: CASSTGLSGASTDTQYF. The CDR3 bases are TGCGCCAGCAGCACCGGACTTAGCGGGGCTAGCACAGATACGCAGTATTTT.

V and J are TRBV5-1 and TRBJ2-1; D call uncertain. Trimming pared 6 bases from V and 4 bases from J, leaving 14 bases between. Germline loops: CDR1 SGHRS, CDR2 YFSETQ. The CDR3 has 14 residues. The CDR3 DNA follows: TGCGCCAGCACCTCTTGGCAGGTATACAATGAGCAGTTCTTC. This translates into CASTSWQVYNEQFF. The complete variable domain, with remaining parts taken from reference TRBV5-1 and TRBJ2-1, reads KAGVTQTPRYLIKTRGQQVTLSCSPISGHRSVSWYQQTPGQGLQFLFEYFSETQRNKGNFPGRFSGRQFSNSRSEMNVSTLELGDSALYLCASTSWQVYNEQFFGPGTRLTVL.

The genes are TRBV6-6 and TRBJ2-7, with 10 bases that match TRBD1. The CDR3 covers 16 residues. In germline, CDR1 is MNHNY, CDR2 SVGAGI (reference sequence). J was trimmed by 6 bases and V by 0 bases; bases with no gene match: 8. The CDR3 here is CASSYSGTGESSEQYF. Written as DNA, the CDR3 is TGTGCCAGCAGTTACTCTGGGACAGGGGAAAGTTCCGAGCAGTACTTC.

The rearrangement uses TRBV18 and TRBJ2-5, with a possible D match to TRBD2 (5 bases). The CDR3 contains 14 residues. V lost 0 bases to trimming and J lost 2 bases, with 7 bases between them. Germline CDR1 reads KGHSH; CDR2 reads LQKENI. The CDR3 DNA reads as TGTGCCAGCTCACCACCAGCGGTACAAGAGACCCAGTACTTC. It encodes CASSPPAVQETQYF.

This chain joins TRBV19 and TRBJ2-3; 7 nucleotides match TRBD2. V was pared by 4 bases and J by 1 base, with 5 bases of the junction left unmatched. Germline-derived CDR1 and CDR2 are LNHDA and SQIVND (reference sequence). There are 15 residues in the CDR3. CDR3 loop: CASSKLGGGTDTQYF. The CDR3 DNA reads TGTGCCAGTAGTAAATTGGGGGGGGGCACAGATACGCAGTATTTT.

The chain is built from TRBV6-6 and TRBJ1-2; D might be TRBD1 (6 bases). CDR3 size: 13 residues. V lost 6 bases to trimming and J lost 3 bases, with 11 bases between them. Germline CDR1 MNHNY, CDR2 SVGAGI (reference sequence). Here the CDR3 DNA reads TGTGCCAGCAGCAAGGGACAAGACTATGGCTACACCTTC. Protein: CASSKGQDYGYTF.

V usage is TRBV5-1 and J usage is TRBJ2-3; 12 bases agree with TRBD2. The CDR3 extends over 16 amino acids. Germline V gives CDR1 SGHRS, CDR2 YFSETQ. The V gene end was trimmed by 4 bases and the J gene end by 4 bases; junction bases not matched to a gene: 7. The CDR3 coding sequence is TGCGCCAGCAGCCCAGAGACTAGCGGGAGTTCAGATACGCAGTATTTT. Encoded protein: CASSPETSGSSDTQYF.

V usage is TRBV5-1 and J usage is TRBJ1-2; possible D gene TRBD1, 6 bases. CDR1 SGHRS and CDR2 YFSETQ come from the germline V gene. The CDR3 is 14 residues long. V lost 0 bases, J lost 3 bases, and 9 bases lay in between. The CDR3 coding sequence is TGCGCCAGCAGCTTGGACAGGGAACACTATGGCTACACCTTC. Its protein is CASSLDREHYGYTF.

The J gene is TRBJ2-7, the V gene TRBV29-1; 7 bases match TRBD1. With V trimmed by 0 bases and J by 6 bases, 5 bases remained unmatched. The CDR3 totals 13 residues. Germline V gene lookup returns CDR1 SQVTM and CDR2 ANQGSEA. The CDR3 region has the DNA TGCAGCGTTGAAGATGTGACAGGGCCCGAGCAGTACTTC. Translation: CSVEDVTGPEQYF.

This chain links TRBV6-1 with TRBJ1-2; D ambiguous. This CDR3 has 12 amino acids. V was shortened by 3 bases and J by 4 bases, with 6 bases between the two germline ends. The germline V gene encodes CDR1 MNHNS and CDR2 SASEGT. Here the CDR3 reads CASSETAYGYTF. The CDR3 DNA is TGTGCCAGCAGTGAGACTGCCTATGGCTACACCTTC.

V is TRBV5-6 and J is TRBJ2-7; 10 bases fit TRBD1. V was clipped by 0 bases and J by 4 bases; unmatched bases: 10. The CDR3 contains 17 residues. Germline-derived CDR1 and CDR2 are SGHDT and YYEEEE. The CDR3 DNA reads TGTGCCAGCAGCTTGGGGTTAGTTGGGACAGGGGTGTACGAGCAGTACTTC. Translation gives CASSLGLVGTGVYEQYF.

The chain employs TRBV24-1 and TRBJ2-1, with TRBD1 matching over 8 bases. The CDR3 has 16 residues. V dropped 3 bases and J dropped 7; count of bases not matched to a gene: 10. Germline CDR1 is KGHDR and CDR2 is SFDVKD. The CDR3 reads CATSDPDRGSRNEQFF. In DNA form, the CDR3 reads TGTGCCACCAGTGATCCAGACAGGGGAAGTAGAAATGAGCAGTTCTTC.

This chain uses TRBV10-2 with TRBJ2-2, with 9 bases aligning to TRBD2. Germline assignment: CDR1 WSHSY and CDR2 SAAADI. The CDR3 loop spans 18 amino acids. V was clipped by 1 base and J by 4 bases; unmatched bases: 10. For the CDR3, the DNA is TGCGCCAGCAGTGAGTTGTCAAGCGGGGGGTCGATCACCGGGGAGCTGTTTTTT. Residues: CASSELSSGGSITGELFF.

The V and J genes are TRBV25-1 and TRBJ2-1; TRBD1 agrees at 9 bases. This CDR3 is 16 amino acids long. The J segment lost 3 bases and the V segment lost 4 bases, leaving 7 bases of the junction unmatched. Per germline, CDR1 MGHDK and CDR2 SYGVNS. CDR3 in DNA: TGTGCCAGCAGTGGGATGGACAGGGGAAACTACAATGAGCAGTTCTTC. Amino acid sequence: CASSGMDRGNYNEQFF.

The sample holds one count of this clone. The chain combines TRBV27 with TRBJ2-1, with D hard to call. CDR1 and CDR2 from the germline V gene are MNHEY and SMNVEV (reference sequence). The CDR3 is made up of 12 amino acids. V lost 3 bases to trimming and J lost 7 bases, with 7 bases between them. In nucleotides, the CDR3 is TGTGCCAGCAGTTTTACTTCGAATGAGCAGTTCTTC. Its translation: CASSFTSNEQFF.

This clone was seen at least ten times. V and J are TRBV28 and TRBJ1-6; D not resolved. This CDR3 region has 14 residues. V lost 4 bases and J lost 7, with 11 bases in between. Germline CDR1 is MDHEN and CDR2 is SYDVKM. DNA for the CDR3: TGTGCCAGCAGTTCGCCCGGGTTCAATTCACCCCTCCACTTT. This encodes CASSSPGFNSPLHF.

This clone has more than one count but fewer than ten. The CDR3 reads CASSYWGGGYTF. DNA of the CDR3: TGTGCCAGCAGTTACTGGGGGGGTGGCTACACCTTC. The chain is built from TRBV6-6 and TRBJ1-2, with D perhaps matching TRBD1 (5 bases). Trimming pared 1 base from V and 7 bases from J, leaving 7 bases between. CDR3 size: 12 residues. Germline V gene lookup returns CDR1 MNHNY and CDR2 SVGAGI (reference sequence).

The chain couples TRBV29-1 to TRBJ2-7; 8 bases match TRBD1. This CDR3 is built from 12 residues. After removal of 7 bases from V and 3 bases from J, the junction contained 5 bases not matched to a gene. Germline CDR1 and CDR2: SQVTM and ANQGSEA. CDR3 residues: CSAGQGGYEQYF. The CDR3 DNA reads TGCAGCGCCGGACAGGGAGGCTACGAGCAGTACTTC.